One sample yielded the 4 T cell receptor beta chains listed below, sequenced in a study of T-cell reconstitution after alpha-beta-depleted transplantation in children. Unique molecular identifiers were incorporated during preparation of the TCRbeta library. One entry per CDR3 protein, called by TCRdb with MiXCR from the PCR reads. The sample consists of about 200,000 distinct CDR3 sequences, roughly 14% of them appearing once. This specimen consisted of PBMCs from the stem cell graft donor, obtained from the stem cell graft. All receptors derive from a human donor who donated a stem cell graft to a child with acute lymphoblastic leukemia.

This clonotype was observed many times. The chain couples TRBV12-3 or TRBV12-4 to TRBJ1-1, with D perhaps matching TRBD1 (5 bases). Trimming stripped 3 bases from V and 1 base from J, with 9 bases between. This CDR3 has 14 amino acids. CDR3 DNA: TGTGCCAGCAGTTTGGGGCTCCAGAACACTGAAGCTTTCTTT. Translating gives CASSLGLQNTEAFF.

This clonotype was seen many times. This chain links TRBV20-1 with TRBJ2-7; D gene unclear. The CDR3 has 13 residues. The V and J ends lost 2 bases and 11 bases respectively, with 19 bases between them. Germline V gene sequence: CDR1 DFQATT, CDR2 SNEGSKA (reference sequence). CDR3 in amino acids: CSARSQDGRVEYF. DNA for the CDR3: TGCAGTGCTAGATCTCAAGACGGACGGGTCGAGTACTTC.

This clonotype occurred many times. This CDR3 reads CASSLDPQETQYF. The CDR3 DNA sequence: TGTGCCAGCAGCTTAGACCCTCAAGAGACCCAGTACTTC. The gene calls are TRBV11-2 and TRBJ2-5, with unresolved D. The ends were cut back, 0 bases at V and 2 bases at J, with 4 bases in the middle. Germline V CDR1 and CDR2: SGHAT, FQNNGV. The CDR3 is 13 amino acids. Drawing the rest from reference TRBV11-2 and TRBJ2-5, the complete variable domain is EAGVAQSPRYKIIEKRQSVAFWCNPISGHATLYWYQQILGQGPKLLIQFQNNGVVDDSQLPKDRFSAERLKGVDSTLKIQPAKLEDSAVYLCASSLDPQETQYFGPGTRLLVL.

In its sample, this clonotype was seen many times. This chain connects TRBV12-3 or TRBV12-4 to TRBJ1-5; 7 positions match TRBD1. The V segment lost 5 bases and the J segment 3 bases; nucleotides outside the gene matches: 1. The CDR3 loop spans 13 amino acids. CDR3 sequence reads: CASSDRANQPQHF. The CDR3 DNA follows: TGTGCCAGCAGTGACAGGGCCAATCAGCCCCAGCATTTT.